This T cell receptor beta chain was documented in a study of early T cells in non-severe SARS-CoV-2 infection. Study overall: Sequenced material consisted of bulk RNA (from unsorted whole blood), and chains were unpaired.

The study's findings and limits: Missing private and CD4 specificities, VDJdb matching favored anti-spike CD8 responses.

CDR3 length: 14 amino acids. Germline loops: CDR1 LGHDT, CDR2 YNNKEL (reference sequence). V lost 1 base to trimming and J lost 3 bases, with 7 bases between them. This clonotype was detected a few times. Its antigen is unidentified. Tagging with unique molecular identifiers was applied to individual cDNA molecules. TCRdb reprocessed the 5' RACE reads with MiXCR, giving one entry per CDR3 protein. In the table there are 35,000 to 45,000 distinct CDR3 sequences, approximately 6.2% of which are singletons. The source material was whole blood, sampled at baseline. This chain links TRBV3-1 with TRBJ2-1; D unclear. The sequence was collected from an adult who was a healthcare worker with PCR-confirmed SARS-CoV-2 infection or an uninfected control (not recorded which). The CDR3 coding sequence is TGTGCCAGCAGCCAAGCACTAAGCTACAATGAGCAGTTCTTC. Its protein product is CASSQALSYNEQFF.